This T cell receptor (beta chain) was recovered during a study of T-cell reconstitution after alpha-beta-depleted transplantation in children. Trimming took 3 bases from V and 8 from J, leaving 13 bases between them. The CDR3 consists of 13 residues. Germline assignment: CDR1 ENHRY and CDR2 SYGVKD. This clonotype was seen a handful of times. Its antigen is not known. Unique molecular identifiers were incorporated during preparation of the TCRbeta library. Using its own MiXCR run on the PCR reads, TCRdb lists one record per CDR3 protein. The sample lists more than 200,000 distinct CDR3 sequences; 7% to 9% were seen once. Findings of the study overall: Several hundred graft clones that had expanded were reportedly the source of alpha-beta T cells about two months after transplant.

The rearrangement joins TRBV10-3 to TRBJ1-1, with D perhaps TRBD1 (6 bases). The receptor's source is a male patient between 2 and 9 years old who had a stem cell transplant for acute myeloid leukemia, so the T cells may come from the graft donor. The sample consisted of PBMCs, mostly from graft donor cells, taken 360 days after TCRalphabeta/CD19-depleted stem cell transplant. The CDR3 DNA reads TGTGCCATCAGTGACTTCGACAGGACAGAAGCTTTCTTT. Translating it yields CAISDFDRTEAFF.